This T cell receptor (beta chain) was recovered during a study of T cell responses to AZD1222 COVID-19 vaccine. The table came from immunoSEQ multiplex PCR; TCRdb's copy has only in-frame clones and leaves some out. The sample records some 120,000 clones, about 85% being singletons. About this clone itself: What it recognizes is unknown.

The CDR3 is 15 amino acids. Germline loops: CDR1 SEHNR, CDR2 FQNEAQ (reference sequence). The V end lost 5 bases, the J end lost 3 bases, and 14 bases lay between the germline ends. Study-level findings and limits: Targets within unmutated variant regions were reportedly found for nearly half of spike-specific TCRs. Elevations in Spike-specific TCR breadth and depth followed administration of two AZD1222 doses. Sampling captured repertoires only after the peak T cell response.

The TCR originated in an adult in good health. The chain joins TRBV7-9 to TRBJ1-5; the D is unclear. The source was peripheral blood, collected on day 0 of AZD1222 vaccination. The CDR3 nucleotides read TGTGCCAGCAGCCAAGATGTACACGACAATCAGCCCCAGCATTTT. Amino acids: CASSQDVHDNQPQHF.